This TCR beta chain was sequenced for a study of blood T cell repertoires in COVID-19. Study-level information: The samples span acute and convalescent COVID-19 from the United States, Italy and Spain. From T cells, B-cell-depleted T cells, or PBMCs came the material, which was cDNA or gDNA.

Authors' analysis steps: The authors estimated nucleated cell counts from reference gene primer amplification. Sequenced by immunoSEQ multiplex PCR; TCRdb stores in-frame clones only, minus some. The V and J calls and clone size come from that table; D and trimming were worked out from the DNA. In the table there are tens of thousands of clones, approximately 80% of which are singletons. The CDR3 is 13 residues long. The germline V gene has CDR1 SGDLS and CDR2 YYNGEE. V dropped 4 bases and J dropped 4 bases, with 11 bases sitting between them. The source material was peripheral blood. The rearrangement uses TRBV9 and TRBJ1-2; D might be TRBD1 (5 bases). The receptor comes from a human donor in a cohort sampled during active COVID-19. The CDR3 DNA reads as TGTGCCAGCAGCCCCGCGGGGGGCTATGGCTACACCTTC. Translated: CASSPAGGYGYTF.